Reported below is one T cell receptor (beta chain). Unique molecular identifiers featured in how the TCRbeta library was prepared. TCRdb re-called the PCR reads with MiXCR, one entry per CDR3 protein. The table lists some 600,000 distinct CDR3 sequences, 10% to 15% of them singletons. Germline V gene lookup returns CDR1 DFQATT and CDR2 SNEGSKA (reference sequence). The CDR3 runs to 14 residues. Trimming stripped 0 bases from V and 1 base from J, with 9 bases between. The sample originates from a study of T-cell reconstitution after alpha-beta-depleted transplantation in children. The sequence derives from a male patient under 18 who had a stem cell transplant for acute myeloid leukemia, so the T cells may come from the graft donor. The sequenced sample was PBMCs, mostly from graft donor cells, obtained 360 days after TCRalphabeta/CD19-depleted stem cell transplant. This rearrangement joins TRBV20-1 to TRBJ1-1; no firm D call. In DNA form, the CDR3 reads TGCAGTGCTAGAGACCGGGTTCCGAACACTGAAGCTTTCTTT. This codes for CSARDRVPNTEAFF.